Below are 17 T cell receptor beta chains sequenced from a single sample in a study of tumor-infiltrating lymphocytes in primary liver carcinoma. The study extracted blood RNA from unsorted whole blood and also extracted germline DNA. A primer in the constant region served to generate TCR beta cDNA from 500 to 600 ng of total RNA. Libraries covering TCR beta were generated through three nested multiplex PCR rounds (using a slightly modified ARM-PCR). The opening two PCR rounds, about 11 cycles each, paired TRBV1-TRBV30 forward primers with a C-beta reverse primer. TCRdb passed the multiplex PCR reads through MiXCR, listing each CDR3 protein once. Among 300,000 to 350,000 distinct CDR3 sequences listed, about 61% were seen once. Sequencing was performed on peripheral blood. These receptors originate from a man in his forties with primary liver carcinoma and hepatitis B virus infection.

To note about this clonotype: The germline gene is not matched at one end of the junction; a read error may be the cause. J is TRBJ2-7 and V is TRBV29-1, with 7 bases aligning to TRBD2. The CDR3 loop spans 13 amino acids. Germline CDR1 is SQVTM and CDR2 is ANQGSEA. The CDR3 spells CSVSDGRTYEKYF. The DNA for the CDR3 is TGCAGCGTCTCTGACGGGAGGACGTACGAGAAGTACTTC.

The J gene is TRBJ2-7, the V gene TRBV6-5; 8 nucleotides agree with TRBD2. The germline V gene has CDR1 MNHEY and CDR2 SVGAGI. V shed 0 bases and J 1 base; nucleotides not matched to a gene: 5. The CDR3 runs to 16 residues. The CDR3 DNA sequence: TGTGCCAGCAGTTACTCGGGACTAGGAAAGTCCTACGAGCAGTACTTC. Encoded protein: CASSYSGLGKSYEQYF.

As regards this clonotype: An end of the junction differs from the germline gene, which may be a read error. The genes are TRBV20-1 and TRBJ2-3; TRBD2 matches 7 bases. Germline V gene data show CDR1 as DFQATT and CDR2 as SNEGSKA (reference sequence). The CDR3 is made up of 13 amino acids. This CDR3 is CSATAGFTDTQYF. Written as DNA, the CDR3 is TGCAGTGCTACAGCGGGGTTTACAGATACGCAATATTTT.

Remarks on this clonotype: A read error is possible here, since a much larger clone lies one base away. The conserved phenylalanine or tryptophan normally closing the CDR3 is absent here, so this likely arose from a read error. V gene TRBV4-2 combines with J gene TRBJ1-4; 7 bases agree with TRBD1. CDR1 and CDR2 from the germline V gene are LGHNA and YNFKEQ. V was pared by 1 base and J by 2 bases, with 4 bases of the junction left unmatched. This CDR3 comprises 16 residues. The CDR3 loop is CASSQGGGSTNEKLFL. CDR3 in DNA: TGTGCCAGCAGCCAAGGAGGGGGCTCGACTAATGAAAAACTGTTTCTT.

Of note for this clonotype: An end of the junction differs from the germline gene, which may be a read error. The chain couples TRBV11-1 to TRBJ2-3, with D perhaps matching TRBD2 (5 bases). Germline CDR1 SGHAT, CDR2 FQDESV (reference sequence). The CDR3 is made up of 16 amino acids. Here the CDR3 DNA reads TGTGCCAGCAGCCTCGGCCGTGGAGAGGGCACAGATACGCATTATTTT. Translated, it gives CASSLGRGEGTDTHYF.

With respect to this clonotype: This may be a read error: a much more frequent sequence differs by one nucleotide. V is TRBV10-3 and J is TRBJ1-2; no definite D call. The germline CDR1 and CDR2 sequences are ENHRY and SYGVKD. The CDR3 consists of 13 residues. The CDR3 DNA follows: TGTGGCATCAGTGAGGACCCGTCTTCTGGCTACACCTTC. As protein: CGISEDPSSGYTF.

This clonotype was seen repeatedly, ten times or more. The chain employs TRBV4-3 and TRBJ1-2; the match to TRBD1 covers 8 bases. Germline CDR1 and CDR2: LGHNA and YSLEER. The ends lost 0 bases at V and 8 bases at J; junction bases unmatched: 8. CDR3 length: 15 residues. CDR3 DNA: TGCGCCAGCAGCCAAGATCCCCAGGGGGCTGGGGGCTACACCTTC. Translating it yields CASSQDPQGAGGYTF.

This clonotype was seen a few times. Here the CDR3 reads CASSYGVGAYNEQFF. The DNA of the CDR3 is TGTGCCAGCAGTTACGGGGTCGGGGCCTACAATGAGCAGTTCTTC. This chain uses TRBV6-5 with TRBJ2-1, with D perhaps TRBD2 (5 bases). The germline V gene has CDR1 MNHEY and CDR2 SVGAGI. V was trimmed by 2 bases and J by 2 bases, leaving 10 bases between them. The CDR3 length is 15 residues.

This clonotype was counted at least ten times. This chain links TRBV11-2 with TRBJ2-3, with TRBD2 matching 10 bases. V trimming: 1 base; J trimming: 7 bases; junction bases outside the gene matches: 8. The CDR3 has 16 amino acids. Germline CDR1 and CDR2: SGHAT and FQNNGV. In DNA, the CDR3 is TGTGCCAGCAGCTTAGGGCCTAGCGGGAGATTCAATACGCAGTATTTT. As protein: CASSLGPSGRFNTQYF. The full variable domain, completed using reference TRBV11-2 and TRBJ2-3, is EAGVAQSPRYKIIEKRQSVAFWCNPISGHATLYWYQQILGQGPKLLIQFQNNGVVDDSQLPKDRFSAERLKGVDSTLKIQPAKLEDSAVYLCASSLGPSGRFNTQYFGPGTRLTVL.

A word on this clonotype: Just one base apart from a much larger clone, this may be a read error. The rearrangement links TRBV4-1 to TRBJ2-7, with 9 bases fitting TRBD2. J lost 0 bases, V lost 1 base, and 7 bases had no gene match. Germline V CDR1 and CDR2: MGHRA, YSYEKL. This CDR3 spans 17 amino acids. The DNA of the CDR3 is TGCGCCAGCAGCCAAGGGACTAGCGTATACTTCTCCTACGAGCAGTACTTC. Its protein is CASSQGTSVYFSYEQYF.

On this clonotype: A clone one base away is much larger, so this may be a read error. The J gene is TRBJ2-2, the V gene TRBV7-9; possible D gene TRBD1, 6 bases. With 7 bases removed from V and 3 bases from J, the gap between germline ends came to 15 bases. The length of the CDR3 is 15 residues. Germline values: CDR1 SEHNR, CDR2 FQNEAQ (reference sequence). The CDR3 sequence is CASNPGERYTGELFF. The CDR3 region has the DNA TGTGCCAGCAACCCAGGGGAACGTTACACCGGGGAGCTGTTTTTT.

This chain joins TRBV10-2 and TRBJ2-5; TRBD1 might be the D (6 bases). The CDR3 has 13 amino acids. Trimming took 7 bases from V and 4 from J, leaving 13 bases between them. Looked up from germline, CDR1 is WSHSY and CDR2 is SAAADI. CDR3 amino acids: CASKQGVLETQYF. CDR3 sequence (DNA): TGCGCCAGCAAACAGGGTGTCCTAGAGACCCAGTACTTC.

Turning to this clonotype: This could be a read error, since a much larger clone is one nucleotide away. In nucleotides, the CDR3 is TGTGCCAGCAGGGGGACATGGGTCACTGAAGCTTTCTTT. Protein: CASRGTWVTEAFF. V and J are TRBV12-3 or TRBV12-4 and TRBJ1-1; possible D gene TRBD1, 6 bases. Trimming took 6 bases from V and 4 from J, leaving 12 bases between them. This CDR3 is 13 amino acids long.

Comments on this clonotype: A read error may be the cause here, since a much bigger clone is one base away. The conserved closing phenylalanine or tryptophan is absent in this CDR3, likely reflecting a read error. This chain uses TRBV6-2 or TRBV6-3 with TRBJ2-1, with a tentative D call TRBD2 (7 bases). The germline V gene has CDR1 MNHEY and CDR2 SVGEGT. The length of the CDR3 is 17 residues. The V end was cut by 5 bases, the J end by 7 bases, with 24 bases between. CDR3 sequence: CASSRGLADLKGNEQFL. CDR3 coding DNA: TGTGCCAGCAGTCGGGGGCTAGCGGACTTAAAAGGGAATGAGCAGTTCCTC.

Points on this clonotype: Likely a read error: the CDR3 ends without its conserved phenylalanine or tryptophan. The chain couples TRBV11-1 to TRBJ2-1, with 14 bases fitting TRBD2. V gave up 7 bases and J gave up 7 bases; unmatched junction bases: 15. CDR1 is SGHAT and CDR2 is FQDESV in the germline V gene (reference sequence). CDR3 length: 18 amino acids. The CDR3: CASNWGPAGLAGVNEQFY. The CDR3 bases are TGTGCCAGCAACTGGGGGCCCGCGGGACTAGCGGGAGTGAATGAGCAGTTCTAC.

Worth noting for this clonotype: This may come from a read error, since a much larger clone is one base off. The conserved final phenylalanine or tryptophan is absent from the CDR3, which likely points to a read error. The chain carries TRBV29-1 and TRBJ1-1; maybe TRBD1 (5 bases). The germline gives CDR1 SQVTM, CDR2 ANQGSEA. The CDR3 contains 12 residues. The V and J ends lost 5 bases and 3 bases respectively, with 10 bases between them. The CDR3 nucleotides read TGCAGCGTTTCTAAGACAGACACTGAAGCTTTCCTT. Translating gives CSVSKTDTEAFL.

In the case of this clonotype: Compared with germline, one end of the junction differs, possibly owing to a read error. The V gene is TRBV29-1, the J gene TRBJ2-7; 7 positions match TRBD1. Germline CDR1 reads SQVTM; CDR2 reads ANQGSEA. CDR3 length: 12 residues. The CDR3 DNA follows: TGCAGCGTTGGACAGGGTGTCAACGAGCAGCACTTC. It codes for CSVGQGVNEQHF.